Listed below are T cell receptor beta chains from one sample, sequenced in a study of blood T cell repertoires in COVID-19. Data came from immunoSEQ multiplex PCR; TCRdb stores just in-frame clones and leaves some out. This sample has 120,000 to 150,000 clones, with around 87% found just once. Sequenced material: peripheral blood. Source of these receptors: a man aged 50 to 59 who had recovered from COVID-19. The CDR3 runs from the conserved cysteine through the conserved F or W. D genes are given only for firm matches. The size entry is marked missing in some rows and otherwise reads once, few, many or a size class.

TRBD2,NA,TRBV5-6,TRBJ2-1,TGTGCCAGCAGCTTAATGCTAGCGGGGGGCCTTGAGCAGTTCTTC,CASSLMLAGGLEQFF
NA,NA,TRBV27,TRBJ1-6,TGTGCCAGCAGTTACGGGGGGCAGGTCACACCCCTCCACTTT,CASSYGGQVTPLHF
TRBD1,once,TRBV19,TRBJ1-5,TGTGCCAGTAAAACCCGACAGGGGTCGAGCAATCAGCCCCAGCATTTT,CASKTRQGSSNQPQHF
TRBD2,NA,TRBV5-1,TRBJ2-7,TGCGCCAGCAGCTACAGGACTAGCGGGGCCTCCTACGAGCAGTACTTC,CASSYRTSGASYEQYF
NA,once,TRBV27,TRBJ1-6,TGTGCCAGCCCCCTAGCCCTGGCGGACGACCATAATTCACCCCTCCACTTT,CASPLALADDHNSPLHF
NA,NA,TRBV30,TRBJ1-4,TGTGCCTGGAGTGTAGTCTCCGGGCAGGGTGAAAAACTGTTTTTT,CAWSVVSGQGEKLFF
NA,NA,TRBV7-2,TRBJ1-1,TGTGCCAGCAATGACAGGACACTGAACACTGAAGCTTTCTTT,CASNDRTLNTEAFF
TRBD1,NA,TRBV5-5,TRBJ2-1,TGTGCCAGCAGCCGGGGACAGGGCCGCTCCTACAATGAGCAGTTCTTC,CASSRGQGRSYNEQFF
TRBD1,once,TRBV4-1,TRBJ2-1,TGCGCCAGCAGCCAAGAATTTGGACAGGGAACCAACAATGAGCAGTTCTTC,CASSQEFGQGTNNEQFF
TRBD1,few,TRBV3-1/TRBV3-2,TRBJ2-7,TGTGCCAGCAGCGGGGGACAGGGGATCTACGAGCAGTACTTC,CASSGGQGIYEQYF
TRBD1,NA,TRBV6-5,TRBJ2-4,TGTGCCAGCAGCTGGGACAGGGACATTCAGTACTTC,CASSWDRDIQYF
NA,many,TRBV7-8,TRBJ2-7,TGTGCCAGCAGCCTCGAGCGAGGACAGAGCTCCTACGAGCAGTACTTC,CASSLERGQSSYEQYF
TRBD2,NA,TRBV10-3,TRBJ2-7,TGTGCCATCAGCGCGACTAGCGGGGGGGCCTACGAGCAGTACTTC,CAISATSGGAYEQYF
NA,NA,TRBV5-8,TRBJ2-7,TGTGCCAGCTCGTCCCCGGGGTCATCCTACGAGCAGTACTTC,CASSSPGSSYEQYF
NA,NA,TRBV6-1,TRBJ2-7,TGTGCCAGCAGTGAACCGGGCGAGCAGTACTTC,CASSEPGEQYF
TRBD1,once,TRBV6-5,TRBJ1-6,TGTGCCAGCAACCTGGACAGGGTAGCTTCACCCCTCCACTTT,CASNLDRVASPLHF
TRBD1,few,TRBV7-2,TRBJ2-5,TGTGCCAGCAGCTTCGGGGACAGGGGTCAAGAGACCCAGTACTTC,CASSFGDRGQETQYF